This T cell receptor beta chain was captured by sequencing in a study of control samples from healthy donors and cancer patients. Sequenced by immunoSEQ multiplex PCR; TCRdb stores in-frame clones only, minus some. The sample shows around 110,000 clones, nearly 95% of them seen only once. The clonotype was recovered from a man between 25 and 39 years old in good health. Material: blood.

The DNA of the CDR3 is TGTGCCAGTAGCCTGTTCCAGGGACGAGAGACCCAGTACTTC. Protein sequence: CASSLFQGRETQYF. V and J are TRBV19 and TRBJ2-5; either TRBD1 or TRBD2 may supply D (5 bases each). The CDR3 has 14 amino acids. The germline gives CDR1 LNHDA, CDR2 SQIVND (reference sequence). Deletions cut 6 bases from V and 4 bases from J, with 15 bases between.